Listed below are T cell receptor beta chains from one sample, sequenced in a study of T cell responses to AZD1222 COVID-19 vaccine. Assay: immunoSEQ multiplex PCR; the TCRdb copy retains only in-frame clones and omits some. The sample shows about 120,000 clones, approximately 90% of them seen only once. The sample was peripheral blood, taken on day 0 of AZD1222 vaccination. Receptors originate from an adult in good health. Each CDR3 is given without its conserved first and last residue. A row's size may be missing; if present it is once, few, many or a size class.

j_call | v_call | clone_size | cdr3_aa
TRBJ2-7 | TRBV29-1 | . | SVDKGTPYEQY
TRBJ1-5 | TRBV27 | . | ASTLRGGGNQPQH
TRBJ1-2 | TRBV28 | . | ASSFARSGDYGYT
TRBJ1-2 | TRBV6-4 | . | ASNTGQGNYGYT
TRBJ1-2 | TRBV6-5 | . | ASRTGTPGGYT
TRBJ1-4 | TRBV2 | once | ASRLSTNEKLF
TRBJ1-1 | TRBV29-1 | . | SAEGEFTTEAF
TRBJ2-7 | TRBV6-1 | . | ASSESGRQQY
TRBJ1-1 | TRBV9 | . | ASSVAYGDEAF
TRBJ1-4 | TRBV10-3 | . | AISEPEHEKLF
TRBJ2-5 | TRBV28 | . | ASSFGLVAQY
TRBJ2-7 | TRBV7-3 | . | ASSLTGFDEQY